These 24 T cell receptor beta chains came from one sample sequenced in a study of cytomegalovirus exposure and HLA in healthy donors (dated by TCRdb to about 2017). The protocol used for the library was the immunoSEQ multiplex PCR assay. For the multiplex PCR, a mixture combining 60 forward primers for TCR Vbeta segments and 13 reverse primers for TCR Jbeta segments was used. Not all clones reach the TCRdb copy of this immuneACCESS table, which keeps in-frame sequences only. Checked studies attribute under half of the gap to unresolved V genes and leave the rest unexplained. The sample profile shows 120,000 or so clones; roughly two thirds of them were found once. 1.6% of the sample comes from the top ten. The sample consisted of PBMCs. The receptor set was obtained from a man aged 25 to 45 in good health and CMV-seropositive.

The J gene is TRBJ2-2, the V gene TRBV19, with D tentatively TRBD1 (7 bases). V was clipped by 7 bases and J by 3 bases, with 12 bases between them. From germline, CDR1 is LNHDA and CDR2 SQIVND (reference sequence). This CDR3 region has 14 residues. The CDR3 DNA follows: TGTGCCAGTACCAGGGGGGTCTACACCGGGGAGCTGTTTTTT. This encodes CASTRGVYTGELFF.

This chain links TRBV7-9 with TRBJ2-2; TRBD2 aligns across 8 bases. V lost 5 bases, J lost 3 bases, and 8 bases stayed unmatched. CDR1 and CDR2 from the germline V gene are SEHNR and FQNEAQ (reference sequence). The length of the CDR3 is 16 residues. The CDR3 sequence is CASSPPSGQDTGELFF. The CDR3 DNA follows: TGTGCCAGCAGCCCTCCTAGCGGGCAAGACACCGGGGAGCTGTTTTTT. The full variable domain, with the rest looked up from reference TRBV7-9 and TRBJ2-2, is DTGVSQNPRHKITKRGQNVTFRCDPISEHNRLYWYRQTLGQGPEFLTYFQNEAQLEKSRLLSDRFSAERPKGSFSTLEIQRTEQGDSAMYLCASSPPSGQDTGELFFGEGSRLTVL.

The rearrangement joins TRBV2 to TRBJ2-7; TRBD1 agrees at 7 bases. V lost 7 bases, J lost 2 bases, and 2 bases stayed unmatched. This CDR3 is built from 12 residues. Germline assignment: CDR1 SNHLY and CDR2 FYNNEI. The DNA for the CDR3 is TGTGCCAGCACACAGGGGCCCTACGAGCAGTACTTC. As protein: CASTQGPYEQYF.

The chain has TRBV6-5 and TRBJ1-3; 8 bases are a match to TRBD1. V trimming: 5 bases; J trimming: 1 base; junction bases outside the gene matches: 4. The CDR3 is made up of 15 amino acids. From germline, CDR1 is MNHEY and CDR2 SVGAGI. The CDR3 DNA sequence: TGTGCCAGCAGTGCGGACAGGGTGTCTGGAAACACCATATATTTT. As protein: CASSADRVSGNTIYF.

The CDR3, as DNA: TGTGCCAGCAGCCGTGCCCGGGGAGAGACTAACTATGGCTACACCTTC. It encodes CASSRARGETNYGYTF. V gene TRBV5-4 combines with J gene TRBJ1-2, with D uncertain. V was pared by 4 bases and J by 0 bases, with 16 bases between. CDR3 length equals 16 residues. CDR1 is SGHNT and CDR2 is YYREEE in the germline V gene (reference sequence). The full variable domain, with the rest looked up from reference TRBV5-4 and TRBJ1-2, is ETGVTQSPTHLIKTRGQQVTLRCSSQSGHNTVSWYQQALGQGPQFIFQYYREEENGRGNFPPRFSGLQFPNYSSELNVNALELDDSALYLCASSRARGETNYGYTFGSGTRLTVV.

This chain's CDR3 is CASSPGTSGSGGELFF. The CDR3 region has the DNA TGTGCCAGCAGCCCTGGGACTAGCGGGAGTGGCGGGGAGCTGTTTTTT. The chain employs TRBV7-2 and TRBJ2-2; 14 bases map to TRBD2. V shed 5 bases, J shed 7 bases, and the junction held 6 bases outside the gene matches. CDR3 length: 16 residues. CDR1 and CDR2 (germline): SGHTA, FQGNSA.

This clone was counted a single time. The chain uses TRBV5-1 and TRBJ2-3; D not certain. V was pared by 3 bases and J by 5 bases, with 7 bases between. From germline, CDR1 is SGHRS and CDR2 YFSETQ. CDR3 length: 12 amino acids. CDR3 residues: CASSSRLDTQYF. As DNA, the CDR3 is TGCGCCAGCAGCTCGAGACTAGATACGCAGTATTTT. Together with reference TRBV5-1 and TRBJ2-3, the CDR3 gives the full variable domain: KAGVTQTPRYLIKTRGQQVTLSCSPISGHRSVSWYQQTPGQGLQFLFEYFSETQRNKGNFPGRFSGRQFSNSRSEMNVSTLELGDSALYLCASSSRLDTQYFGPGTRLTVL.

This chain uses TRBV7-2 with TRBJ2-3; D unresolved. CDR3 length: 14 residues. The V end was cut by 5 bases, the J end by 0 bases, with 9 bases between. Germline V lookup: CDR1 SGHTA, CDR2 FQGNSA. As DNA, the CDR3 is TGTGCCAGCAGCCTAGAGACAAGCACAGATACGCAGTATTTT. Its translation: CASSLETSTDTQYF.

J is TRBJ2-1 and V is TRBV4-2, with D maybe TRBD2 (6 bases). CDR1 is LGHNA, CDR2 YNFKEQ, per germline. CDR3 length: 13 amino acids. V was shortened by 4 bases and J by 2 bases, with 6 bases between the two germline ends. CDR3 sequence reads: CASSRGAYNEQFF. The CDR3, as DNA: TGTGCCAGCAGCCGGGGGGCCTACAATGAGCAGTTCTTC.

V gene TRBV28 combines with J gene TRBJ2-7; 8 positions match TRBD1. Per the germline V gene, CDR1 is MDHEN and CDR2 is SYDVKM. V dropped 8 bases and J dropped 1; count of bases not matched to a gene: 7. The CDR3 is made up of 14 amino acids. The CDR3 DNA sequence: TGTGCCAGCCGAGGACAGGGTGCTTCCTACGAGCAGTACTTC. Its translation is CASRGQGASYEQYF.

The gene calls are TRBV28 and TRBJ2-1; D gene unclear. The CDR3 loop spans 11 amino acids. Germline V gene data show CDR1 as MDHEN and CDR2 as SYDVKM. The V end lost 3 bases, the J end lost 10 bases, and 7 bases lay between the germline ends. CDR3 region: CASSFWHEQFF. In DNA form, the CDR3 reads TGTGCCAGCAGTTTCTGGCACGAGCAGTTCTTC. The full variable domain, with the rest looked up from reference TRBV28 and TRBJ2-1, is DVKVTQSSRYLVKRTGEKVFLECVQDMDHENMFWYRQDPGLGLRLIYFSYDVKMKEKGDIPEGYSVSREKKERFSLILESASTNQTSMYLCASSFWHEQFFGPGTRLTVL.

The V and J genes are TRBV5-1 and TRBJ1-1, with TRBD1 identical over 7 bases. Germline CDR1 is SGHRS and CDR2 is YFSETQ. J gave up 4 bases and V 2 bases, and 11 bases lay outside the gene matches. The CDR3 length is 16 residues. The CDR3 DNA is TGCGCCAGCAGCTTTACCGGGACAGAACAATTCACTGAAGCTTTCTTT. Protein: CASSFTGTEQFTEAFF.

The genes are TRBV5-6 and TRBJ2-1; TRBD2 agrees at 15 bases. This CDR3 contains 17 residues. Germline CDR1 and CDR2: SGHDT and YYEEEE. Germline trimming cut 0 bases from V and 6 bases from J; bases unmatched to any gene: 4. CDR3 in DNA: TGTGCCAGCAGCTTGGCTCTGGGACTAGCGGGGGGCAATGAGCAGTTCTTC. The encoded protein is CASSLALGLAGGNEQFF.

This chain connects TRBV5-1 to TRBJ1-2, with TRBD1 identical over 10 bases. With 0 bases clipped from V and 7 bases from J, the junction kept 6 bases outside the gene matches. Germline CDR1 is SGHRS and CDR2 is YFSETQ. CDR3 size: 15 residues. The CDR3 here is CASSLARQGAGGYTF. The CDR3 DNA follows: TGCGCCAGCAGCTTGGCCCGACAGGGGGCGGGTGGCTACACCTTC.

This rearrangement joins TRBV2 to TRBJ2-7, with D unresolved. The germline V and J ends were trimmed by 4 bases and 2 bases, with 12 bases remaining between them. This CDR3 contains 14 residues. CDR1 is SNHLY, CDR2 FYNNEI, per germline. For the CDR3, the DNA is TGTGCCAGCAGTGCCCAGCGTGGCCCCTACGAGCAGTACTTC. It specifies CASSAQRGPYEQYF.

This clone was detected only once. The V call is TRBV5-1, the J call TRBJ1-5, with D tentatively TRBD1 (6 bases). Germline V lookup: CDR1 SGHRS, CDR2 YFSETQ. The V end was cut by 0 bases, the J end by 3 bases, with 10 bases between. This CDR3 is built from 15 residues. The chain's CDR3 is CASSLEAGANQPQHF. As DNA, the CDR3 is TGCGCCAGCAGCTTGGAGGCAGGGGCCAATCAGCCCCAGCATTTT.

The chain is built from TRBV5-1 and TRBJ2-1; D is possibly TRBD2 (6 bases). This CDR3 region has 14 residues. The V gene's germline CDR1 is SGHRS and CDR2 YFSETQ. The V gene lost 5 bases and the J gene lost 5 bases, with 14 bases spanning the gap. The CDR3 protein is CASSLTRRDNEQFF. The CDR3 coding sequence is TGCGCCAGCAGTCTCACCCGGAGGGACAATGAGCAGTTCTTC.

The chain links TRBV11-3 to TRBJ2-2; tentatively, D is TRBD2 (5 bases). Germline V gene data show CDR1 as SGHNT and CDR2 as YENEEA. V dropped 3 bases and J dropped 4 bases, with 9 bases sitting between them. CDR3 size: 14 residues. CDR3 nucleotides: TGTGCCAGCAGCTTGGACTGGGGCACCGGGGAGCTGTTTTTT. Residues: CASSLDWGTGELFF.

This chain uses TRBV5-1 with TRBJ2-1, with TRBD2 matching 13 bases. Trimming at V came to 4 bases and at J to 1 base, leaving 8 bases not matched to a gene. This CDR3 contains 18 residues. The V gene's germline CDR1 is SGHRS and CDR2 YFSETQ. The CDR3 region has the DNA TGCGCCAGCAGCGTAAGGACTAGCGGGAGCACATCCTACAATGAGCAGTTCTTC. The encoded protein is CASSVRTSGSTSYNEQFF.

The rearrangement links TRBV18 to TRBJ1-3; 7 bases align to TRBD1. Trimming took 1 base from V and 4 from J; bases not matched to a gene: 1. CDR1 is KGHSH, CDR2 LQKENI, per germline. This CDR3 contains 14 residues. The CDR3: CASSPRDSGNTIYF. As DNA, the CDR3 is TGTGCCAGCTCACCACGGGACAGCGGAAACACCATATATTTT.

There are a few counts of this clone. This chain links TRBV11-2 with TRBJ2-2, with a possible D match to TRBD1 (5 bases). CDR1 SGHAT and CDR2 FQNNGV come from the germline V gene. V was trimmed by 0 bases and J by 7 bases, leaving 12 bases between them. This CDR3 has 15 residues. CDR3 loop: CASSLDIPGIGELFF. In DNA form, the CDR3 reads TGTGCCAGCAGCTTAGATATCCCAGGGATCGGGGAGCTGTTTTTT. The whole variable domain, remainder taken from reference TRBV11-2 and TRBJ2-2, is EAGVAQSPRYKIIEKRQSVAFWCNPISGHATLYWYQQILGQGPKLLIQFQNNGVVDDSQLPKDRFSAERLKGVDSTLKIQPAKLEDSAVYLCASSLDIPGIGELFFGEGSRLTVL.

Written as DNA, the CDR3 is TGTGCCAGCAGCTTATTCGGGGGGGAGAGGGAGCCCCAGCATTTT. Amino acids: CASSLFGGEREPQHF. The chain couples TRBV7-9 to TRBJ1-5, with D maybe TRBD1 (5 bases). The CDR3 has 15 amino acids. Trimming cost V 2 bases and J 8 bases, with 16 bases left between them. CDR1 SEHNR and CDR2 FQNEAQ come from the germline V gene (reference sequence).

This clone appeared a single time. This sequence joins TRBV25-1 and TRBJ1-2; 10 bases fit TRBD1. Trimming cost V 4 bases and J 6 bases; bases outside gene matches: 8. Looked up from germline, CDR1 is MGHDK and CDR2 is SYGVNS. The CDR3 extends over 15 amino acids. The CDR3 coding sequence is TGTGCCAGCAGTGCAGGCCGGGACAGGGGAAATGGCTACACCTTC. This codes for CASSAGRDRGNGYTF.

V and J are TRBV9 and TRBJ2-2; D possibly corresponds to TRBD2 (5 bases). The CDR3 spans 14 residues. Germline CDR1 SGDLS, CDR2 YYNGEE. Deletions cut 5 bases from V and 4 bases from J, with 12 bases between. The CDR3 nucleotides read TGTGCCAGCAGTCGGGGTTTCGGCACCGGGGAGCTGTTTTTT. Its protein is CASSRGFGTGELFF. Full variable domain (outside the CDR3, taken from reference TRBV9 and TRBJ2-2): DSGVTQTPKHLITATGQRVTLRCSPRSGDLSVYWYQQSLDQGLQFLIQYYNGEERAKGNILERFSAQQFPDLHSELNLSSLELGDSALYFCASSRGFGTGELFFGEGSRLTVL.